This passage covers 29 T cell receptor beta chains from one sample sequenced in a study of T-cell memory formation after mild COVID-19. TCRdb passed the 5' RACE reads through MiXCR, listing each CDR3 protein once. The repertoire includes about 280,000 distinct CDR3 sequences, roughly 8% of them detected once, and 22% sits in the top ten. The sample consisted of PBMCs or a T cell subset sorted from them (not recorded which). Receptors originate from a man younger than 35 who had mild COVID-19 (a few samples of this study predate the infection). Cell type and time point are not known.

J is TRBJ2-7 and V is TRBV3-1; no clear D. V was clipped by 3 bases and J by 7 bases, with 10 bases between them. CDR1 and CDR2 (germline): LGHDT, YNNKEL (reference sequence). There are 12 residues in the CDR3. CDR3 protein: CASSQYPREQYF. The CDR3 region has the DNA TGTGCCAGCAGCCAGTACCCCCGGGAGCAGTACTTC.

This chain connects TRBV5-1 to TRBJ2-3; perhaps TRBD1 as D (6 bases). V lost 2 bases to trimming and J lost 1 base, with 14 bases between them. CDR1 is SGHRS, CDR2 YFSETQ, per germline. The CDR3 is made up of 16 amino acids. CDR3 coding DNA: TGCGCCAGCAGCTTATCCCCAGGGGTCCGCACAGATACGCAGTATTTT. Amino acid sequence: CASSLSPGVRTDTQYF.

This clonotype was seen a handful of times. The rearrangement joins TRBV7-3 to TRBJ1-1, with D maybe TRBD1 (5 bases). CDR1 and CDR2 from the germline V gene are SGHTA and FQGTGA. Trimming pared 2 bases from V and 5 bases from J, leaving 18 bases between. The CDR3 is 16 residues long. The DNA for the CDR3 is TGTGCCAGCAGCTTAGATGGTCTCAGGGATCGTACTGAAGCTTTCTTT. Amino acid sequence: CASSLDGLRDRTEAFF.

The chain couples TRBV4-3 to TRBJ1-5; D not certain. The length of the CDR3 is 13 residues. V lost 0 bases and J 7 bases, leaving 7 bases between the germline ends. Looked up from germline, CDR1 is LGHNA and CDR2 is YSLEER. CDR3 in DNA: TGCGCCAGCAGCCAAGATAGGAGACAGCCCCAGCATTTT. Encoded protein: CASSQDRRQPQHF.

This clonotype was detected a few times. The chain uses TRBV7-2 and TRBJ2-5, with TRBD1 identical over 9 bases. V lost 8 bases and J lost 6; bases outside the gene matches: 7. Germline V gene data show CDR1 as SGHTA and CDR2 as FQGNSA. The CDR3 has 13 residues. CDR3 nucleotides: TGTGCCAGCCAGGGACAGGGTTCGAAGACCCAGTACTTC. Its protein product is CASQGQGSKTQYF.

This clonotype came up a few times. This sequence joins TRBV7-8 and TRBJ2-5, with D uncertain. CDR1 is SGHVS and CDR2 is FQNEAQ in the germline V gene. The CDR3 runs to 13 residues. Deletions cut 7 bases from V and 3 bases from J, with 12 bases between. CDR3 amino acids: CASIGPLKETQYF. Here the CDR3 DNA reads TGTGCCAGCATCGGACCGTTGAAAGAGACCCAGTACTTC.

The chain couples TRBV6-1 to TRBJ1-2; D is unclear. The ends were cut back, 6 bases at V and 3 bases at J, with 11 bases in the middle. Germline CDR1 and CDR2: MNHNS and SASEGT. CDR3 length equals 13 residues. Here the CDR3 reads CASSGRFDYGYTF. For the CDR3, the DNA is TGTGCCAGCAGCGGCAGGTTCGACTATGGCTACACCTTC.

The CDR3: CASSLRVLGQPQHF. The CDR3 region has the DNA TGTGCCAGCAGCCTCAGGGTCCTCGGGCAGCCCCAGCATTTT. The J gene is TRBJ1-5, the V gene TRBV28; possible D gene TRBD1, 5 bases. This CDR3 comprises 14 residues. V gave up 6 bases and J gave up 7 bases, with 16 bases separating them. Germline assignment: CDR1 MDHEN and CDR2 SYDVKM.

This clonotype came up a few times. The V gene is TRBV5-6, the J gene TRBJ2-7, with a weak D call TRBD1 (5 bases). The CDR3 extends over 14 amino acids. The V gene lost 4 bases and the J gene lost 3 bases, with 14 bases spanning the gap. Germline assignment: CDR1 SGHDT and CDR2 YYEEEE. In DNA form, the CDR3 reads TGTGCCAGCAGCGCTAGACAGCGATTCTACGAGCAGTACGTC. It specifies CASSARQRFYEQYV.

The chain joins TRBV7-9 to TRBJ2-3; D possibly uses TRBD1 or TRBD2 (5 bases each). Germline V lookup: CDR1 SEHNR, CDR2 FQNEAQ (reference sequence). Trimming stripped 5 bases from V and 4 bases from J, with 16 bases between. The CDR3 totals 15 residues. CDR3 coding DNA: TGTGCCAGCAGCCCAAGGCTGGGGACGTCAGATACGCAGTATTTT. This codes for CASSPRLGTSDTQYF.

In this sample, this clonotype turned up a few times. The gene calls are TRBV5-1 and TRBJ2-5; 7 bases agree with TRBD1. Germline trimming cut 5 bases from V and 1 base from J; bases unmatched to any gene: 5. The CDR3 length is 14 residues. The germline gives CDR1 SGHRS, CDR2 YFSETQ. The DNA for the CDR3 is TGCGCCAGCAGACGGGGACAGCCCCAAGAGACCCAGTACTTC. It translates to CASRRGQPQETQYF.

In this sample, this clonotype turned up a few times. V is TRBV7-9 and J is TRBJ2-1; D perhaps matches TRBD2 (7 bases). Germline CDR1 and CDR2: SEHNR and FQNEAQ (reference sequence). This CDR3 spans 15 amino acids. V lost 0 bases and J 7 bases, leaving 13 bases between the germline ends. CDR3 residues: CASSLAGGPGNEQFF. In DNA form, the CDR3 reads TGTGCCAGCAGCTTAGCGGGGGGGCCGGGGAATGAGCAGTTCTTC. Full variable domain (outside the CDR3, taken from reference TRBV7-9 and TRBJ2-1): DTGVSQNPRHKITKRGQNVTFRCDPISEHNRLYWYRQTLGQGPEFLTYFQNEAQLEKSRLLSDRFSAERPKGSFSTLEIQRTEQGDSAMYLCASSLAGGPGNEQFFGPGTRLTVL.

J is TRBJ2-1 and V is TRBV29-1; TRBD1 or TRBD2 may be the D gene (5 bases each). Germline V gene sequence: CDR1 SQVTM, CDR2 ANQGSEA. Trimming stripped 3 bases from V and 0 bases from J, with 18 bases between. The CDR3 is made up of 17 amino acids. In nucleotides, the CDR3 is TGCAGCGTTGAGGGGGTTTGGGGTCTTAGCTCCTACAATGAGCAGTTCTTC. Protein product: CSVEGVWGLSSYNEQFF.

This clonotype was recorded many times. The V and J genes are TRBV3-1 and TRBJ1-1; D gene unclear. V dropped 6 bases and J dropped 6 bases, with 14 bases sitting between them. The CDR3 runs 13 residues. Germline V CDR1 and CDR2: LGHDT, YNNKEL (reference sequence). For the CDR3, the DNA is TGTGCCAGCAGTCGGGCTGGGGTCCCTGAAGCTTTCTTT. It is translated as CASSRAGVPEAFF.

This clonotype has a count of ten or more. The chain employs TRBV7-2 and TRBJ1-4; the D is unclear. The CDR3 is 12 residues long. From germline, CDR1 is SGHTA and CDR2 FQGNSA. V lost 5 bases, J lost 4 bases, and 5 bases lay in between. The CDR3 DNA reads TGTGCCAGCAGCCTTGGTAATGAAAAACTGTTTTTT. It translates to CASSLGNEKLFF.

V gene TRBV5-1 combines with J gene TRBJ1-2, with 7 bases matching TRBD1. This CDR3 is built from 14 residues. CDR1 is SGHRS and CDR2 is YFSETQ in the germline V gene. V shed 4 bases, J shed 8 bases, and the junction held 11 bases outside the gene matches. DNA for the CDR3: TGCGCCAGCAGCCCGGGAGGCGGGACAGCCGGCTACACCTTC. This codes for CASSPGGGTAGYTF.

This clonotype was recorded a few times. The chain is built from TRBV29-1 and TRBJ2-3; 10 nucleotides agree with TRBD2. Per the germline V gene, CDR1 is SQVTM and CDR2 is ANQGSEA. V lost 2 bases to trimming and J lost 2 bases; unmatched junction nucleotides: 10. This CDR3 comprises 17 residues. This CDR3 is CSVERPLAGESTDTQYF. As DNA, the CDR3 is TGCAGCGTTGAAAGGCCTCTAGCGGGGGAATCCACAGATACGCAGTATTTT.

A few counts support this clonotype. This chain joins TRBV7-3 and TRBJ2-5; a possible D gene is TRBD2 (5 bases). Trimming removed 5 bases at V and 2 bases at J, with 15 bases between. The CDR3 sequence is 15 residues long. CDR1 and CDR2 from the germline V gene are SGHTA and FQGTGA. For the CDR3, the DNA is TGTGCCAGCAGCACCCAGCCAGCGGAACAAGAGACCCAGTACTTC. Protein: CASSTQPAEQETQYF.

The CDR3 loop reads CASSQESFGDGYNSPLHF. Written as DNA, the CDR3 is TGCGCCAGCAGCCAAGAAAGTTTTGGGGACGGATATAATTCACCCCTCCACTTT. The rearrangement uses TRBV4-1 and TRBJ1-6; tentative D call: TRBD1 (5 bases). The CDR3 contains 18 residues. Germline CDR1 and CDR2: MGHRA and YSYEKL. The V end was cut by 0 bases, the J end by 4 bases, with 16 bases between.

J is TRBJ2-1 and V is TRBV30; D gene ambiguous. Germline-derived CDR1 and CDR2 are GTSNPN and SVGIG (reference sequence). The ends were cut back, 4 bases at V and 7 bases at J, with 14 bases in the middle. The CDR3 is made up of 13 amino acids. DNA for the CDR3: TGTGCCTGGAAGAGACTGGGCTATAATGAGCAGTTCTTC. Its translation is CAWKRLGYNEQFF.

The rearrangement uses TRBV7-2 and TRBJ2-4; D is uncertain. V was trimmed by 5 bases and J by 0 bases, leaving 5 bases between them. Looked up from germline, CDR1 is SGHTA and CDR2 is FQGNSA. This CDR3 has 13 residues. In nucleotides, the CDR3 is TGTGCCAGCAGCCCCGTAGCCAAAAACATTCAGTACTTC. Translation: CASSPVAKNIQYF.

This chain links TRBV18 with TRBJ2-3, with TRBD1 matching 7 bases. This CDR3 spans 13 amino acids. Germline V gene sequence: CDR1 KGHSH, CDR2 LQKENI. J was trimmed by 9 bases and V by 4 bases; bases with no gene match: 7. Written as DNA, the CDR3 is TGTGCCAGCTCACAGGGGGACAGTAGCACGCAGTATTTT. Protein sequence: CASSQGDSSTQYF.

This clonotype showed up just a few times. The DNA of the CDR3 is TGTGCCAGCAGTGAAAGGGGGGGGGAGAGCAATCAGCCCCAGCATTTT. Translated: CASSERGGESNQPQHF. The J gene is TRBJ1-5, the V gene TRBV2, with D possibly matching TRBD1 (6 bases). V lost 2 bases and J lost 1, with 12 bases in between. Per the germline V gene, CDR1 is SNHLY and CDR2 is FYNNEI. The CDR3 runs to 16 residues.

The chain joins TRBV6-5 to TRBJ1-3; TRBD1 is a possible D gene (6 bases). The V and J ends lost 6 bases and 0 bases respectively, with 12 bases between them. CDR1 is MNHEY and CDR2 is SVGAGI in the germline V gene. The CDR3 sequence is 15 residues long. The CDR3 DNA follows: TGTGCCAGCAGCCAAGACAGGAGCTCTGGAAACACCATATATTTT. The encoded protein is CASSQDRSSGNTIYF.

This chain connects TRBV5-1 to TRBJ1-2, with unresolved D. The CDR3 runs to 12 residues. Trimming removed 5 bases from V and 6 bases from J, with 11 bases in between. The V gene's germline CDR1 is SGHRS and CDR2 YFSETQ. CDR3 nucleotide sequence: TGCGCCAGCAGTCACGGGTACGATGGCTACACCTTC. Protein product: CASSHGYDGYTF.

This clonotype has more than one count but fewer than ten. The chain is built from TRBV6-5 and TRBJ2-3, with D maybe TRBD1 (5 bases). The ends were cut back, 6 bases at V and 4 bases at J, with 11 bases in the middle. The germline gives CDR1 MNHEY, CDR2 SVGAGI. The CDR3 loop spans 13 amino acids. CDR3 sequence reads: CASRMGRADTQYF. CDR3 coding DNA: TGTGCCAGCAGGATGGGGCGCGCAGATACGCAGTATTTT.

There are a few counts of this clonotype. The V call is TRBV12-3 or TRBV12-4, the J call TRBJ1-1, with D uncertain. V was cut by 2 bases and J by 11 bases, with 9 bases left in between. This CDR3 contains 11 residues. CDR3 DNA sequence: TGTGCCAGCAGTTTACGGCAGTTGGCTTTCTTT. Translating it yields CASSLRQLAFF.

The rearrangement uses TRBV20-1 and TRBJ2-2; D not resolved. The CDR3 covers 14 residues. Between the trimmed V and J ends, which lost 0 bases and 4 bases, there was a span of 9 bases. Germline loops: CDR1 DFQATT, CDR2 SNEGSKA (reference sequence). DNA of the CDR3: TGCAGTGCTAGAGATCAGCATGGCACCGGGGAGCTGTTTTTT. It is translated as CSARDQHGTGELFF.

A few counts support this clonotype. This chain links TRBV2 with TRBJ1-6, with a weak D call TRBD1 (5 bases). CDR3 length equals 14 residues. V shed 7 bases and J shed 10 bases, with 17 bases lying between them. Germline loops: CDR1 SNHLY, CDR2 FYNNEI. CDR3 amino acids: CASTGGAGNSPLHF. The CDR3 region has the DNA TGTGCCAGCACGGGCGGGGCTGGAAACTCACCCCTCCACTTT.